This T cell receptor (beta chain) was identified in a study of T cell repertoires in cytomegalovirus infection (dated by TCRdb to the late 2010s). The study in broad terms: Recently identified HLA-C-restricted CMV epitopes, whose presentation resists viral immunomodulation, were targeted by peptide stimulations together with well-studied HLA-B-restricted epitopes. Donor HLA type was relevant to the analysis, as public TCR beta signatures indicated carriage of CMV infection together with the matching HLA type.

Data came from an Illumina HiSeq 1500. The public reads were run again by TCRdb, first through fastp at Q25 and then through MiXCR, and only productive beta chains were kept. Duplicate CDR3 protein sequences are folded into a single record with the most common DNA and genes. This sample lists hundreds of thousands of distinct CDR3 sequences; around 31% were detected once. The ten largest clones take up 15% to 20% of the sample. General conclusions and limits of the study: Cumulative frequency of public TCR beta family members discriminated carriers of CMV infection plus the relevant HLA type in this cohort and an independent approximately 340-donor cohort. The ex vivo response was dominated by HLA-C-restricted CMV-specific TCR beta clonotypes, which also provided the single most frequent clonotype in two of eight donors.

The treatment or condition label, as the study defines it: in vitro stimulation with specific CMV peptide epitopes to enrich CMV-specific T cells. Comment on this clonotype: The antigen it recognizes is unknown. Base qualities are not at hand, and no much larger clone is one base apart.

This sequence originates from a human donor in good health (CMV status not recorded). Some clones in this sample may be carry-over from other donors' samples. The sample in question was cultured PBMCs, obtained from culture after CMV antigen stimulation.

The DNA sequence is given as TGCAGTGCTAGACCGAGGCTTGTTTGGGAAAAACTGTTTTTT. It codes for CSARPRLVWEKLFF. The sequence is built from TRBV20-1 and TRBJ1-4; there is no confident call for the D gene. Reading the germline V gene (reference sequence) gives CDR1 DFQATT and CDR2 SNEGSKA. The V end loses 2 bases and the J end loses 8 bases, and a stretch of 15 bases separates them. Including cysteine and phenylalanine, the CDR3 has 14 amino acids. The only DNA kept is the CDR3, 42 bases in frame from the first base.